The clone carrying this TCR beta chain was observed a handful of times. Its antigen is as yet unknown. The sample belongs to a study of pediatric ulcerative colitis. General observations from the study: A couple of patients had blood samples with substantially reduced template counts. Clonal expansions reduced rectal repertoire diversity in acute severe colitis.

The assay was run at survey level. TCRdb's table, derived via immunoSEQ multiplex PCR, lists solely in-frame clones and lacks some. The table lists around 30,000 clones, almost 85% of them singletons. This CDR3 region has 13 residues. The germline V gene encodes CDR1 SEHNR and CDR2 FQNEAQ (reference sequence). Trimming stripped 5 bases from V and 8 bases from J, with 12 bases between. Material for sequencing was blood. The chain combines TRBV7-9 with TRBJ1-4; the D gene is possibly TRBD1 (6 bases). This TCR came from a boy between 10 and 17 years old with severe ulcerative colitis. The CDR3 DNA reads TGTGCCAGCAGCCCCAGGGGTAGGGAAAAACTGTTTTTT. Protein product: CASSPRGREKLFF.